This TCR beta chain was documented in a study of T-cell reconstitution after alpha-beta-depleted transplantation in children. This clonotype has a count of ten or more. Preparation of the TCRbeta library involved a method that used unique molecular identifiers. TCRdb itself ran the PCR reads through MiXCR, one entry per CDR3 protein. The top ten clones hold just under 7% of a sample with approximately 93,000 distinct CDR3 sequences, about 8% of them seen once. This sample comprised PBMCs from the stem cell graft donor, obtained from the stem cell graft. This clonotype was sampled from a human donor who donated a stem cell graft to a child with congenital amegakaryocytic thrombocytopenia.

The CDR3 DNA sequence: TGCGCCAGCAGCTTCGCGGGCCAAGAGACCCAGTACTTC. Translation gives CASSFAGQETQYF. The chain recombines TRBV5-1 with TRBJ2-5; the D gene is possibly TRBD2 (5 bases). V was shortened by 2 bases and J by 1 base, with 6 bases between the two germline ends. Germline V lookup: CDR1 SGHRS, CDR2 YFSETQ. CDR3 size: 13 residues.